These T cell receptor beta chains were read from a single sample in a study of T cell changes during pregnancy in multiple sclerosis. Clones were sequenced by immunoSEQ multiplex PCR, and TCRdb holds only the in-frame ones, with some missing. The sample carries approximately 82,000 clones, 80% to 95% recorded once. The specimen comprised CD4+ T cells from peripheral blood mononuclear cells, sampled in the second trimester of pregnancy. These TCRs come from a female donor with multiple sclerosis, enrolled in a pregnancy study. The CDR3 runs from the conserved cysteine through the conserved F or W. D genes are given only for firm matches. For some rows the clone size is stated as once, few or many, or as a class when expanded; others skip it.

once,TRBV9,TRBD1,TRBJ2-1,CASSPNRGQDNEQFF,TGTGCCAGCAGCCCGAATCGGGGACAGGACAATGAGCAGTTCTTC
NA,TRBV5-6,TRBD2,TRBJ2-7,CASSSLAANSYEQYF,TGTGCCAGCAGCTCGCTAGCGGCGAACTCCTACGAGCAGTACTTC
NA,TRBV6-5,TRBD1,TRBJ2-1,CASRGDSYNEQFF,TGTGCCAGCAGGGGGGACAGCTACAATGAGCAGTTCTTC
once,TRBV11-2,TRBD1,TRBJ2-2,CASSQARQGSTGELFF,TGTGCCAGCAGCCAAGCACGACAGGGGAGCACCGGGGAGCTGTTTTTT
NA,TRBV7-2,NA,TRBJ1-2,CASSLDRFYGYTF,TGTGCCAGCAGCTTGGACAGATTCTATGGCTACACCTTC
once,TRBV9,NA,TRBJ2-2,CASSPRLVGELFF,TGTGCCAGCAGCCCCAGACTTGTCGGGGAGCTGTTTTTT
NA,TRBV15,TRBD2,TRBJ2-7,CATSRDVGLAGGYEQYF,TGTGCCACCAGCAGAGACGTGGGACTAGCGGGAGGCTACGAGCAGTACTTC
NA,TRBV2,TRBD2,TRBJ2-1,CASSASSGGIMDEQFF,TGTGCCAGCAGTGCCTCTAGCGGGGGAATCATGGATGAGCAGTTCTTC
once,TRBV27,TRBD2,TRBJ2-7,CASSTPGLASYEQYF,TGTGCCAGCAGTACCCCGGGACTAGCGAGTTACGAGCAGTACTTC
NA,TRBV6-5,TRBD2,TRBJ2-2,CASSSRSGKAPGELFF,TGTGCCAGCAGTTCAAGGAGCGGGAAAGCCCCCGGGGAGCTGTTTTTT
NA,TRBV28,TRBD1,TRBJ2-3,CASSSSGQGGADTQYF,TGTGCCAGCAGTTCGTCGGGACAGGGAGGAGCAGATACGCAGTATTTT
NA,TRBV9,NA,TRBJ2-5,CASSDRVGETQYF,TGTGCCAGCAGCGACAGGGTGGGGGAGACCCAGTACTTC
NA,TRBV4-1,NA,TRBJ2-1,CASSQGGLSYNEQFF,TGCGCCAGCAGCCAAGGGGGACTTTCCTACAATGAGCAGTTCTTC
NA,TRBV28,TRBD1,TRBJ1-1,CASSLPGTGDLAFF,TGTGCCAGCAGTTTACCCGGGACAGGGGATCTGGCTTTCTTT
NA,TRBV6-1,TRBD1,TRBJ2-1,CASSVHRGNQNEQFF,TGTGCCAGCAGCGTACACAGGGGGAACCAAAATGAGCAGTTCTTC
NA,TRBV5-1,NA,TRBJ1-4,CASSPSGVWEKLFF,TGCGCCAGCAGCCCATCAGGGGTTTGGGAAAAACTGTTTTTT
NA,TRBV27,TRBD1,TRBJ2-3,CASSLRTGASTDTQYF,TGTGCCAGCAGTTTACGGACAGGGGCGAGCACAGATACGCAGTATTTT
NA,TRBV2,NA,TRBJ2-5,CASSEGGRQTQYF,TGTGCCAGCAGTGAAGGGGGGCGTCAGACCCAGTACTTC
NA,TRBV5-4,TRBD2,TRBJ2-7,CASSRSGRALYEQYF,TGTGCCAGCAGCCGCAGCGGGAGGGCCCTATACGAGCAGTACTTC
once,TRBV7-8,NA,TRBJ1-4,CASSLGRGGEEKLFF,TGTGCCAGCAGCTTAGGGAGGGGAGGCGAAGAAAAACTGTTTTTT
NA,TRBV19,TRBD1,TRBJ1-4,CASSPGTGDEKLFF,TGTGCCAGTAGTCCCGGGACAGGAGATGAAAAACTGTTTTTT
NA,TRBV19,TRBD1,TRBJ2-1,CATKGQIYNEQFF,TGTGCCACTAAGGGACAGATCTACAATGAGCAGTTCTTC
NA,TRBV29-1,TRBD2,TRBJ2-7,CSVEGLAGGSSYEQYF,TGCAGCGTTGAAGGACTAGCGGGAGGAAGCTCCTACGAGCAGTACTTC
NA,TRBV14,TRBD2,TRBJ2-1,CASRGLAGGANEQFF,TGTGCCAGCAGAGGACTAGCGGGGGGTGCGAATGAGCAGTTCTTC
few,TRBV2,TRBD1,TRBJ1-1,CASSLRGLGEAFF,TGTGCCAGCAGTCTCAGGGGGTTGGGTGAAGCTTTCTTT
NA,TRBV5-5,NA,TRBJ2-7,CASSLVTGVEQYF,TGTGCCAGCAGCTTGGTTACCGGGGTCGAGCAGTACTTC
NA,TRBV5-6,TRBD2,TRBJ2-3,CASSQTSGGGTDTQYF,TGTGCCAGCAGCCAGACTAGCGGGGGAGGGACAGATACGCAGTATTTT
NA,TRBV29-1,TRBD1,TRBJ2-7,CSVAPGQGGEQYF,TGCAGCGTTGCTCCGGGACAGGGCGGCGAGCAGTACTTC
NA,TRBV30,TRBD2,TRBJ2-2,CAWTLGLAGVGGELFF,TGTGCCTGGACTCTCGGGCTAGCGGGGGTTGGCGGGGAGCTGTTTTTT
NA,TRBV15,TRBD1,TRBJ1-1,CATSAMLTGVEAFF,TGTGCCACCAGCGCAATGCTCACAGGGGTTGAAGCTTTCTTT
NA,TRBV5-4,TRBD2,TRBJ2-3,CASSKGLAGGAADTQYF,TGTGCCAGCAGCAAGGGACTAGCGGGGGGAGCGGCAGATACGCAGTATTTT
NA,TRBV6-1,TRBD2,TRBJ2-7,CASSPWGGSYEQYF,TGTGCCAGCAGTCCCTGGGGGGGTTCCTACGAGCAGTACTTC